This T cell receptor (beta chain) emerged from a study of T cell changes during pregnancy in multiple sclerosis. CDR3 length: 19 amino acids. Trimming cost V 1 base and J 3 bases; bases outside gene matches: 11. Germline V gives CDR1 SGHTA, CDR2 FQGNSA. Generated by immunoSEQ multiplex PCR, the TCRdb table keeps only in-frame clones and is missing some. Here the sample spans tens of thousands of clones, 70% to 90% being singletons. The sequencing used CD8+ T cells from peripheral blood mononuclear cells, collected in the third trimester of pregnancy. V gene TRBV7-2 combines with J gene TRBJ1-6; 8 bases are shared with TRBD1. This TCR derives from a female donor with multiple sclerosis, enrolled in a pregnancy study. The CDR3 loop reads CASSLESPQGGHYNSPLHF. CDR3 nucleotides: TGTGCCAGCAGCTTAGAGAGCCCACAGGGGGGTCACTATAATTCACCCCTCCACTTT.